Below, 13 T cell receptor beta chains from the same sample are listed, as sequenced in a study of T-cell reconstitution after alpha-beta-depleted transplantation in children. Molecular barcoding with unique molecular identifiers was used for the TCRbeta library. TCRdb independently ran MiXCR on the PCR reads; one entry per CDR3 protein. The sample holds under 300,000 distinct CDR3 sequences; around 10% are singletons and the top ten take around 20%. The material was peripheral blood, obtained 180 days after TCRalphabeta/CD19-depleted stem cell transplant. The receptors were gathered from a male patient under 10 years old who had a stem cell transplant for chronic granulomatous disease, so the T cells may come from the graft donor.

This clonotype occurred many times. CDR3 sequence (DNA): TGCGCCAGCAGTTCGGCAAAAAGCGGGAGGGCCGCGGAAGAGACCCAGTACTTC. Residues: CASSSAKSGRAAEETQYF. The V and J genes are TRBV5-1 and TRBJ2-5; 10 bases match TRBD2. Germline values: CDR1 SGHRS, CDR2 YFSETQ. This CDR3 spans 18 amino acids. J lost 3 bases, V lost 5 bases, and 16 bases had no gene match.

As concerns this clonotype: Since a much larger clone is just one base distant, this may be a read error. The gene calls are TRBV7-9 and TRBJ2-2; the D is unclear. CDR3 length: 16 residues. The germline CDR1 and CDR2 sequences are SEHNR and FQNEAQ (reference sequence). The CDR3 DNA reads TGTTCCAGCAGCCCTCTAGGCCCGAGGAACACCGGGGAGCTGTTTTTT. Residues: CSSSPLGPRNTGELFF.

This clonotype was seen at least ten times. V gene TRBV24-1 combines with J gene TRBJ2-1, with 7 bases that match TRBD1. The CDR3 runs 19 residues. CDR1 KGHDR and CDR2 SFDVKD come from the germline V gene. The J segment lost 0 bases and the V segment lost 2 bases, leaving 12 bases of the junction unmatched. The CDR3 sequence: CATSDYNRGRRSSYNEQFF. The CDR3 coding sequence is TGTGCCACCAGTGATTATAACAGGGGAAGACGGAGCTCCTACAATGAGCAGTTCTTC.

This clonotype has at least ten counts. The rearrangement links TRBV5-1 to TRBJ2-1; D call uncertain. The CDR3 totals 14 residues. Looked up from germline, CDR1 is SGHRS and CDR2 is YFSETQ. With 5 bases removed from V and 5 bases from J, the gap between germline ends came to 14 bases. CDR3 in DNA: TGCGCCAGCAGTATGGCTAGAGGTCACAATGAGCAGTTCTTC. It is translated as CASSMARGHNEQFF.

This clonotype has at least ten counts. The chain has TRBV9 and TRBJ2-7; D call uncertain. Trimming left V 1 base short and J 5 bases short, with 7 bases between. Germline V gene sequence: CDR1 SGDLS, CDR2 YYNGEE. This CDR3 region has 12 residues. CDR3 sequence reads: CASSVQDNEQYF. The CDR3 region has the DNA TGTGCCAGCAGCGTACAGGATAACGAGCAGTACTTC.

In this sample, this clonotype turned up many times. The chain has TRBV5-1 and TRBJ1-1; D is possibly TRBD1 (6 bases). This CDR3 spans 14 amino acids. Germline V lookup: CDR1 SGHRS, CDR2 YFSETQ. The V gene lost 4 bases and the J gene lost 0 bases, with 10 bases spanning the gap. Written as DNA, the CDR3 is TGCGCCAGCAGCCCACAGGGACTGAACACTGAAGCTTTCTTT. It is translated as CASSPQGLNTEAFF.

At least ten counts were recorded for this clonotype. This chain links TRBV20-1 with TRBJ2-2; perhaps TRBD2 as D (5 bases). Germline V gives CDR1 DFQATT, CDR2 SNEGSKA (reference sequence). The V and J ends lost 0 bases and 2 bases respectively, with 10 bases between them. There are 15 residues in the CDR3. This chain's CDR3 is CSARDERANTGELFF. In DNA, the CDR3 is TGCAGTGCTAGAGATGAGAGGGCCAACACCGGGGAGCTGTTTTTT.

V usage is TRBV5-1 and J usage is TRBJ2-2; D gene unclear. Trimming left V 9 bases short and J 0 bases short, with 15 bases between. This CDR3 comprises 15 residues. CDR1 SGHRS and CDR2 YFSETQ come from the germline V gene. The CDR3 is CATRTSTANTGELFF. In DNA form, the CDR3 reads TGCGCCACCAGGACCTCTACCGCGAACACCGGGGAGCTGTTTTTT.

This clonotype was observed once. The V gene is TRBV5-1, the J gene TRBJ1-1; the D gene is possibly TRBD1 (6 bases). The V end was cut by 0 bases, the J end by 7 bases, with 16 bases between. From germline, CDR1 is SGHRS and CDR2 YFSETQ. The CDR3 contains 15 residues. The CDR3 reads CASSLEGVARSEAFF. CDR3 DNA: TGCGCCAGCAGCTTGGAGGGGGTCGCGCGGAGTGAAGCTTTCTTT.

A word on this clonotype: A much more abundant neighbour one base away suggests this may be a read error. This chain joins TRBV18 and TRBJ2-1; D is perhaps TRBD1 (6 bases). This CDR3 is 14 amino acids long. Germline loops: CDR1 KGHSH, CDR2 LQKENI. The CDR3 protein is CVSSPNRVEDEQFF. The CDR3 DNA reads TGTGTCAGCTCACCAAACAGGGTTGAGGATGAGCAGTTCTTC.

This clonotype was recorded many times. V is TRBV7-9 and J is TRBJ2-5; weak D call: TRBD1 (6 bases). Per germline, CDR1 SEHNR and CDR2 FQNEAQ (reference sequence). The CDR3 has 14 residues. The ends were cut back, 5 bases at V and 1 base at J, with 11 bases in the middle. CDR3 nucleotides: TGTGCCAGCAGCGTTCAGGGGTCCCAAGAGACCCAGTACTTC. This encodes CASSVQGSQETQYF.

This clonotype was observed many times. The chain links TRBV25-1 to TRBJ2-3, with D uncertain. Trimming cost V 3 bases and J 6 bases, with 10 bases left between them. CDR3 size: 13 residues. Germline loops: CDR1 MGHDK, CDR2 SYGVNS. This CDR3 is CASSDSPSDTQYF. The CDR3 DNA follows: TGTGCCAGCAGTGATTCCCCCTCCGATACGCAGTATTTT.

This clonotype occurred many times. The V call is TRBV12-3 or TRBV12-4, the J call TRBJ2-5; D possibly corresponds to TRBD1 (6 bases). With 3 bases removed from V and 5 bases from J, the gap between germline ends came to 10 bases. This CDR3 spans 13 amino acids. The CDR3 DNA sequence: TGTGCCAGCAGTTTTGCAGGGGTGGAGACCCAGTACTTC. Its protein product is CASSFAGVETQYF.